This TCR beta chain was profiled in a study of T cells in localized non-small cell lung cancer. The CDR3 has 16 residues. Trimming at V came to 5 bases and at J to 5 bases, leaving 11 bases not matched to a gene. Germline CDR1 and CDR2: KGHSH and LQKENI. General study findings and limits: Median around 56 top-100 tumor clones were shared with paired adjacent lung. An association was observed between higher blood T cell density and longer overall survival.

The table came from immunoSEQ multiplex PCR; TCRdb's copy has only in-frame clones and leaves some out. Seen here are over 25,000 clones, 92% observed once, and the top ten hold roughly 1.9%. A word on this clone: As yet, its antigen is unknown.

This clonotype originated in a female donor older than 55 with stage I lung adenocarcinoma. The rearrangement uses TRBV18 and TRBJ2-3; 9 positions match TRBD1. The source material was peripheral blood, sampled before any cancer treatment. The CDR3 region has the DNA TGTGCCAGCTCAACTGACAGGGGGAAGCGGGTAGATACGCAGTATTTT. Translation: CASSTDRGKRVDTQYF.